This T cell receptor beta chain was retrieved from a study of cytomegalovirus exposure and HLA in healthy donors. Regarding the study as a whole: TCR beta chains numbering about 160 were designated cytomegalovirus-associated.

The PCR had 60 Vbeta and 13 Jbeta primers. TCRdb's copy holds only in-frame clones and misses some; the assay was immunoSEQ multiplex PCR. The table has about 160,000 clones, approximately 86% seen once. Trimming took off 4 bases at V and 0 bases at J, with 18 bases between the two ends. This CDR3 spans 18 amino acids. Germline V gene sequence: CDR1 SEHNR, CDR2 FQNEAQ (reference sequence). Remarks on this clone: Its matching antigen is unknown.

The sequence came from a woman under 30 in good health and CMV-seronegative. The chain uses TRBV7-9 and TRBJ2-2; a possible D gene is TRBD2 (6 bases). Sequencing was done on a sample of PBMCs. In DNA, the CDR3 is TGTGCCAGCAGCTGGTCTAAGGGTGGCGGGACGAACACCGGGGAGCTGTTTTTT. Protein sequence: CASSWSKGGGTNTGELFF.